The rows below give T cell receptor beta chains drawn from one sample of a study of T cells in tuberculosis. Method: immunoSEQ multiplex PCR; TCRdb's copy keeps in-frame clones and lacks some. The repertoire consists of tens of thousands of clones, with roughly 94% occurring once and the leading ten covering roughly 8%. Sequencing was done on a sample of PBMCs. The receptors were gathered from a donor aged 10 to 29 with latent tuberculosis or without tuberculosis infection. The CDR3 runs from the conserved cysteine through the conserved F or W. A D gene is named only where the DNA matches it firmly. Clone size is shown for a subset of rows, as once, few, many or a class of expanded clone.

>-|-|TRBJ1-2|TRBV28
TGTGCCAGCAGCTCGCGCTATGGCTACACCTTC
CASSSRYGYTF
>-|-|TRBJ2-7|TRBV11-2
TGTGCCAGCAGCTTAGCAGGGGCCTACGAGCAGTACTTC
CASSLAGAYEQYF
>-|-|TRBJ1-1|TRBV18
TGTGCCAGCTCACCCCGACAGAACACTGAAGCTTTCTTT
CASSPRQNTEAFF
>TRBD2|-|TRBJ2-1|TRBV2
TGTGCCAGCAGTCTCTCTAGCGGGATTAGGCATGAGCAGTTCTTC
CASSLSSGIRHEQFF
>-|-|TRBJ2-7|TRBV11-2
TGTGCCAGCAGCTTAGGGGCAGCTGGGGAGCAGTACTTC
CASSLGAAGEQYF
>TRBD2|-|TRBJ2-7|TRBV2
TGTGCCTCCCAGCGGGAGGTCTCCTACGAGCAGTACTTC
CASQREVSYEQYF
>TRBD1|-|TRBJ2-1|TRBV27
TGTGCCAGCAGTTATCACACAGGGGACAATGAGCAGTTCTTC
CASSYHTGDNEQFF
>-|-|TRBJ1-1|TRBV5-1
TGCGCCAGCAGCTTGTGGGTCATGGCGCGGGACCCGAGTGAAGCTTTCTTT
CASSLWVMARDPSEAFF
>-|-|TRBJ2-5|TRBV5-1
TGCGCCAGCAGCTTGGGGGCAGCCCAAGAGACCCAGTACTTC
CASSLGAAQETQYF
>-|-|TRBJ2-7|TRBV27
TGTGCCAGCAGTGACAGCTGGTCCTACGAGCAGTACTTC
CASSDSWSYEQYF
>-|-|TRBJ1-1|TRBV2
TGTGCCAGCAGTGACACAGGGAAGAGCACTGAAGCTTTCTTT
CASSDTGKSTEAFF
>TRBD1|-|TRBJ1-5|TRBV2
TGTGCCAGCAGTTACACCGGGACAGCAAATCAGCCCCAGCATTTT
CASSYTGTANQPQHF
>TRBD2|-|TRBJ2-2|TRBV7-3
TGTGCCAGCACCCCTGGGGGTGGACTAGGGAACGGGGAGCTGTTTTTT
CASTPGGGLGNGELFF
>TRBD2|-|TRBJ2-1|TRBV5-6
TGTGCCAGCAGCTTGGGGCCTGTTACTAGCGGGAGTCCCTACAATGAGCAGTTCTTC
CASSLGPVTSGSPYNEQFF
>-|-|TRBJ2-6|TRBV27
TGTGCCAGCAGTTTATCCCGGGGCTCTGGGGCCAACGTCCTGACTTTC
CASSLSRGSGANVLTF
>TRBD1|-|TRBJ1-1|TRBV6-1
TGTGCCAGCAGTGCCAAACAGGGGCCCCTTGAGTGGAACACTGAAGCTTTCTTT
CASSAKQGPLEWNTEAFF
>TRBD1|-|TRBJ1-2|TRBV14
TGTGCCAGCAGCCTTAACAGGGGGCGAGTCACCTTC
CASSLNRGRVTF
>TRBD2|-|TRBJ2-1|TRBV11-2
TGTGCCAGCAGCTTAGCAAGGGTAGCGGGAGGCAGAGATGATGAGCAGTTCTTC
CASSLARVAGGRDDEQFF
>-|-|TRBJ1-5|TRBV15
TGTGCCACCAGCTTTCGTAGCAATCAGCCCCAGCATTTT
CATSFRSNQPQHF
>-|-|TRBJ2-1|TRBV19
TGTGCCAGTAGTATAGTCTTTTTTAGCCGGGTATACAATGAGCAGTTCTTC
CASSIVFFSRVYNEQFF
>-|-|TRBJ2-3|TRBV5-1
TGCGCCAGCAGCTTGACCCAGCGGGCGGTAGATACGCAGTATTTT
CASSLTQRAVDTQYF
>-|-|TRBJ2-2|TRBV7-3
TGTGCCAGCAGCTTCTTAGGAGGGCCTAGGGGCGGGGAGCTGTTTTTT
CASSFLGGPRGGELFF
>-|-|TRBJ1-3|TRBV11-3
TGTGCCAGCAGCCCGGGGGGAAACACCATATATTTT
CASSPGGNTIYF
>-|-|TRBJ1-5|TRBV5-1
TGCGCCAGCAGCTTGATAGGGGGCAATCAGCCCCAGCATTTT
CASSLIGGNQPQHF
>-|few|TRBJ2-1|TRBV27
TGTGCCAGCAGTTCCCTCGGGGTACGGCCAAATGAGCAGTTCTTC
CASSSLGVRPNEQFF
>TRBD1|-|TRBJ1-1|TRBV4-1
TGCGCCAGCAGCCCTACAGGGGCTGAAGCTTTCTTT
CASSPTGAEAFF
>TRBD2|-|TRBJ2-5|TRBV5-1
TGCGCCAGCAGCTTGGGAAGCGGGAGGGCCGGAGAGACCCAGTACTTC
CASSLGSGRAGETQYF
>-|-|TRBJ2-2|TRBV5-1
TGCGCCAGCAGCTTGTCCAACAATGCGAACACCGGGGAGCTGTTTTTT
CASSLSNNANTGELFF
>-|-|TRBJ2-2|TRBV6-4
TGTGCCAGCAGATACAATCCAGGGTCTGACACCGGGGAGCTGTTTTTT
CASRYNPGSDTGELFF
>-|-|TRBJ2-7|TRBV30
TGTGCCTGGAGTGCCTCTAAACTAGGCGAGCAGTACTTC
CAWSASKLGEQYF
>-|-|TRBJ2-1|TRBV7-2
TGTGCCAGCAGCTTAGTTAGCGGTCCTTACAATGAGCAGTTCTTC
CASSLVSGPYNEQFF
>-|-|TRBJ1-5|TRBV19
TGTGCCAGTAGTATTGGCAGGGGTGGAGAGCCCCAGCATTTT
CASSIGRGGEPQHF
>TRBD2|-|TRBJ2-1|TRBV11-3
TGTGCCAGCAGCTTTAGCGGGGCCTCCTACAATGAGCAGTTCTTC
CASSFSGASYNEQFF
>-|-|TRBJ1-2|TRBV7-9
TGTGCCAGCAGCTATTCCCTTGACCTAGACTATGGCTACACCTTC
CASSYSLDLDYGYTF
>-|-|TRBJ1-2|TRBV6-6
TGTGCCAGCAGCGACTTCGATGGCTACACCTTC
CASSDFDGYTF
>-|-|TRBJ2-7|TRBV15
TGTGCCACCAGCAGAGATTTCGGCGAGCAGTACTTC
CATSRDFGEQYF
>-|-|TRBJ1-1|TRBV4-1
TGCGCCAGCAGCCAAACCTCCAGGAACACTGAAGCTTTCTTT
CASSQTSRNTEAFF
>-|-|TRBJ2-1|TRBV14
TGTGCCAGCAGCCAAGGGGGCAGGGGTTTATCCGATGAGCAGTTCTTC
CASSQGGRGLSDEQFF
>TRBD2|-|TRBJ2-7|TRBV7-2
TGTGCCAGCAGCAGACCCATGACTAGCAGTACCTACGAGCAGTACTTC
CASSRPMTSSTYEQYF
>TRBD1|once|TRBJ1-2|TRBV7-9
TGTGCCAGCAGCTTGGGGGGACAGGGCAATATCTACTATGGCTACACCTTC
CASSLGGQGNIYYGYTF